This TCR beta chain was captured by sequencing in a study of T cell responses to AZD1222 COVID-19 vaccine. Overall study results and limits: Spike-specific TCR breadth and depth rose after two AZD1222 doses.

Germline loops: CDR1 LGHDT, CDR2 YNNKEL (reference sequence). The CDR3 length is 12 residues. V gave up 5 bases and J gave up 6 bases, with 11 bases separating them. Regarding this clone: Its cognate antigen is unknown.

The data were produced by immunoSEQ multiplex PCR, yet TCRdb's version contains in-frame clones alone and is incomplete. The table records roughly 140,000 clones, roughly 80% of them present only once. The chain links TRBV3-1 (or the pseudogene TRBV3-2) to TRBJ2-7; D is perhaps TRBD2 (7 bases). The sample in question was peripheral blood, obtained on day 0 of MenACWY control vaccination. This clonotype was sampled from an adult in good health. CDR3 region: CASSRGGVEQYF. The CDR3 coding sequence is TGTGCCAGCAGCAGGGGGGGGGTCGAGCAGTACTTC.